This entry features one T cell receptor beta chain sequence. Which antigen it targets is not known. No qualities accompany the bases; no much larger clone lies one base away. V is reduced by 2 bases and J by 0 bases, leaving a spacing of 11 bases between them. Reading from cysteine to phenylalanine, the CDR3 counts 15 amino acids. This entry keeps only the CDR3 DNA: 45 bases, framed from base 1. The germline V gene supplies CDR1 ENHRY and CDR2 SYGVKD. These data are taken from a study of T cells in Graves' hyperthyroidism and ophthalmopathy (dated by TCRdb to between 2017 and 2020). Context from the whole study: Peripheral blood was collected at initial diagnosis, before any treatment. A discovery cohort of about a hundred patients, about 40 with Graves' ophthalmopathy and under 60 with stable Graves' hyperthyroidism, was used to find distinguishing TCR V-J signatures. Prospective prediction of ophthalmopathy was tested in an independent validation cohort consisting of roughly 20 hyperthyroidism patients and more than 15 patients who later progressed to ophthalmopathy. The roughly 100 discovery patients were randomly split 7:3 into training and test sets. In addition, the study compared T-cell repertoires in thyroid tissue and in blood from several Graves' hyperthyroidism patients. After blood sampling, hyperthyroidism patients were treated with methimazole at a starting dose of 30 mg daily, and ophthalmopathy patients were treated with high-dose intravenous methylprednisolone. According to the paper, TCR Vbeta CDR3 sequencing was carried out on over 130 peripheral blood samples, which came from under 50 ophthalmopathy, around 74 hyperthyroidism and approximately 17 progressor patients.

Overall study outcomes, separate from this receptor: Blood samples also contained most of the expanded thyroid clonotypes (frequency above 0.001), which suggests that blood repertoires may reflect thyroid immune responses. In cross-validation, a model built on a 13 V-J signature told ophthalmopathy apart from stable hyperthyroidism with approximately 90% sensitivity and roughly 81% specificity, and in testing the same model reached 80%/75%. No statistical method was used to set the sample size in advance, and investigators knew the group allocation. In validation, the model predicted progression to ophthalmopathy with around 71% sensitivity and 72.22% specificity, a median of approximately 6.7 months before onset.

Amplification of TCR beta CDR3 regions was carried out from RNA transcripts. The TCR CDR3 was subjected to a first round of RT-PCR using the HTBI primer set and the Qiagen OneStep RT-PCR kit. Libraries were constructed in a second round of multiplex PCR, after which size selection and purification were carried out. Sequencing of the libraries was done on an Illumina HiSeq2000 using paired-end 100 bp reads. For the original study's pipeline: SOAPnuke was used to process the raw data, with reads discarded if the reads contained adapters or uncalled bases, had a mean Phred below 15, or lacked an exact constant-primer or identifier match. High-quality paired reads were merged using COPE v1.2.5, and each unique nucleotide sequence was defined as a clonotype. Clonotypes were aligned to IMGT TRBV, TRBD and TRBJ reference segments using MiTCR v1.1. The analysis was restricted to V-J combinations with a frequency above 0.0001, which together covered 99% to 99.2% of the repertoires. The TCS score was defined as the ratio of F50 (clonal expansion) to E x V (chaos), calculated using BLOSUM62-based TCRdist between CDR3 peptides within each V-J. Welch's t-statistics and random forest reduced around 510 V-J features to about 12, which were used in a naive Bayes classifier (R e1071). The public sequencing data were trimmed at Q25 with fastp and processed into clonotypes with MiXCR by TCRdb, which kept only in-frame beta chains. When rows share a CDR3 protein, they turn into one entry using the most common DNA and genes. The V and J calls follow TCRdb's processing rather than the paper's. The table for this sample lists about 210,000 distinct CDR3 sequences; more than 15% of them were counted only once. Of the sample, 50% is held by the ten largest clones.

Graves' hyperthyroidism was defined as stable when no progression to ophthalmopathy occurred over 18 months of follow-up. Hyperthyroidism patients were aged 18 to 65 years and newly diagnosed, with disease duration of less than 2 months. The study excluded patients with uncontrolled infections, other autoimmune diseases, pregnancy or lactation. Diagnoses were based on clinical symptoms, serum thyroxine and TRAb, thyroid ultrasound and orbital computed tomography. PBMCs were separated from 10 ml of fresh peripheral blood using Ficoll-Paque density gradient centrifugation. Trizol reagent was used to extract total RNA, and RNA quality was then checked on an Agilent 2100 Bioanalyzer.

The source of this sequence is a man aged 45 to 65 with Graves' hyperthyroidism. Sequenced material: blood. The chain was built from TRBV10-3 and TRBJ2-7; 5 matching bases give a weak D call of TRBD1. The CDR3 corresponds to CAISEGQGFSYEQYF. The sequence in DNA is TGTGCCATCAGTGAGGGCCAGGGTTTCTCCTACGAGCAGTACTTC.